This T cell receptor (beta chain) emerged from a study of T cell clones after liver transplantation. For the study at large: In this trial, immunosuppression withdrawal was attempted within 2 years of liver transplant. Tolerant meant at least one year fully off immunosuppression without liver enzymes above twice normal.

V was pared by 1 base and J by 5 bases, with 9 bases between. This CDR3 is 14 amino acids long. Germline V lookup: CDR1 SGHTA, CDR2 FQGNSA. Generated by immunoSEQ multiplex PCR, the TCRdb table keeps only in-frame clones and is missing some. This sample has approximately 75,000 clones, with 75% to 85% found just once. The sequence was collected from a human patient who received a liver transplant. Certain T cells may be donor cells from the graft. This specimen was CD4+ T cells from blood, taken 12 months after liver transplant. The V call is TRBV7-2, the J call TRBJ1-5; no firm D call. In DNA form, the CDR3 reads TGTGCCAGCAGCTTAGTTGGGGTTGATCAGCCCCAGCATTTT. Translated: CASSLVGVDQPQHF.